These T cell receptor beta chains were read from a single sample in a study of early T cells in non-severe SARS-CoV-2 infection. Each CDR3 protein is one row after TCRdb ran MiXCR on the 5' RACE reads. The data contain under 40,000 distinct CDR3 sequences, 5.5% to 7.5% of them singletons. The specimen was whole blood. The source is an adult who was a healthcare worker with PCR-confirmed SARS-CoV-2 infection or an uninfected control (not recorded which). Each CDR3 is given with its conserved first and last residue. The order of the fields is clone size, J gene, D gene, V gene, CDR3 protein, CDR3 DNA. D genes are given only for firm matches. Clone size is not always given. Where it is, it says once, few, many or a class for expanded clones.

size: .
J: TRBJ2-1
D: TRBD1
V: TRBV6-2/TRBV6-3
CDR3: CASRLTGTGGGNEQFF
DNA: TGTGCCAGCAGGCTCACCGGGACAGGGGGGGGTAATGAGCAGTTCTTC

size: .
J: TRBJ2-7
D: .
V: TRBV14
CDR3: CASSQVQGHEQYF
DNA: TGTGCCAGCAGCCAAGTTCAGGGCCACGAGCAGTACTTC

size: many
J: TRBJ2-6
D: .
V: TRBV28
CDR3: CASSPSRWANVLTF
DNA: TGTGCCAGCAGCCCTAGTCGCTGGGCCAACGTCCTGACTTTC

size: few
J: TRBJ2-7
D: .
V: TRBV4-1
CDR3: CASSLGLTFSSYEQYF
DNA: TGCGCCAGCAGCCTTGGTCTGACGTTTTCCTCCTACGAGCAGTACTTC

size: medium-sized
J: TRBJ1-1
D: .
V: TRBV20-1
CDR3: CSVARNTEAFF
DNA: TGCAGTGTCGCGCGGAACACTGAAGCTTTCTTT

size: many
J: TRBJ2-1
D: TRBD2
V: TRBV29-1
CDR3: CSVPPAFPVGREGIGEQFF
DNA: TGCAGCGTTCCTCCGGCTTTTCCTGTGGGGCGGGAGGGCATCGGTGAGCAGTTCTTC

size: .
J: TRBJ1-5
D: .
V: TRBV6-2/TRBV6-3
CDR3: CASSYLATGSGQPQHF
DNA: TGTGCCAGCAGTTACCTCGCAACAGGGTCAGGTCAGCCCCAGCATTTT

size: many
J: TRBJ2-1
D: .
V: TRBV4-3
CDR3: CASSQEWGSYEQFF
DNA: TGCGCCAGCAGCCAAGAATGGGGGAGCTATGAGCAGTTCTTC

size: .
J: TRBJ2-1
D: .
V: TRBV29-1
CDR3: CSVAAEIGNEQFF
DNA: TGCAGCGTTGCGGCCGAAATTGGAAATGAGCAGTTCTTC

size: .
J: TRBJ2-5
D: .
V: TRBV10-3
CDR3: CAIGRGGTLQETQYF
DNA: TGTGCCATCGGGAGAGGTGGAACCCTCCAAGAGACCCAGTACTTC

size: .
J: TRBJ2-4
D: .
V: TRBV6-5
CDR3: CASKYLNIQYF
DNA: TGTGCCAGCAAGTACCTAAACATTCAGTACTTC

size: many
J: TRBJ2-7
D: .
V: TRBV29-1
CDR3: CSVEVVGRDYEQYF
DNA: TGCAGCGTTGAAGTGGTCGGGAGAGACTACGAGCAGTACTTC

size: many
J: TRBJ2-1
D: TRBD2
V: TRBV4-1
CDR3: CASSQDPPTSATSYNEQFF
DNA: TGCGCCAGCAGCCAAGATCCCCCCACTAGCGCTACCTCCTACAATGAGCAGTTCTTC

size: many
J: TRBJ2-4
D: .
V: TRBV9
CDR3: CASSPPSGAKNIQYF
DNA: TGTGCCAGCAGCCCCCCAAGCGGGGCCAAAAACATTCAGTACTTC

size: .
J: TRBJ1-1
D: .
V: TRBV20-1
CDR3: CRIQGTEAFF
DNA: TGCAGGATACAGGGCACTGAAGCTTTCTTT

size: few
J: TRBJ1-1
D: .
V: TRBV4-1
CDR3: CASSQDGAGRSVAFF
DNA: TGCGCCAGCAGCCAAGATGGGGCAGGGAGAAGCGTAGCTTTCTTT

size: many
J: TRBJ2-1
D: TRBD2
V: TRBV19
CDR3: CASSIGLAGGNEQFF
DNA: TGTGCCAGTAGTATAGGCCTAGCGGGAGGCAATGAGCAGTTCTTC

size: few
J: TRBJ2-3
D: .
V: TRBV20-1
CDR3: CSAPRTDTQYF
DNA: TGCAGTGCTCCTCGCACAGATACGCAGTATTTT

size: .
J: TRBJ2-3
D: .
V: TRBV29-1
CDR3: CSSTTGGGDTQYF
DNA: TGCAGCTCGACGACAGGCGGAGGAGATACGCAGTATTTT

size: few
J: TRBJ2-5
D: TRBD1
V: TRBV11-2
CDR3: CASSRRFDRVETQYF
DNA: TGTGCCAGCAGCCGAAGATTCGACAGGGTTGAGACCCAGTACTTC

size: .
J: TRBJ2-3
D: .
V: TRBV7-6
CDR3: CASSPRGGPHTDTQYF
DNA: TGTGCCAGCAGCCCACGGGGCGGGCCACACACAGATACGCAGTATTTT

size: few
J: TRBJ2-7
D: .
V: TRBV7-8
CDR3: CASSLGGTGEQYF
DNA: TGTGCCAGCAGCTTAGGCGGGACTGGGGAGCAGTACTTC

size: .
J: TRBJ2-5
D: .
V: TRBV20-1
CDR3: CSAQKDVWVETQYF
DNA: TGCAGCGCCCAGAAAGACGTTTGGGTAGAGACCCAGTACTTC

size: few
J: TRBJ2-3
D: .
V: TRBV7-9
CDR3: CASSSSGSTDTQYF
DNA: TGTGCCAGCAGCTCCAGCGGGAGCACAGATACGCAGTATTTT

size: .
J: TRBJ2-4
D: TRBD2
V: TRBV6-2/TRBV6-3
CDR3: CASSYATSGEMLAKNIQYF
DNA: TGTGCCAGCAGTTACGCGACTAGCGGGGAGATGCTAGCCAAAAACATTCAGTACTTC

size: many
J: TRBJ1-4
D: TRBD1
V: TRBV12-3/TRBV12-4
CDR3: CASSSGTGLRLFF
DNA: TGTGCCAGCAGTTCCGGGACAGGGCTTCGGCTGTTTTTT

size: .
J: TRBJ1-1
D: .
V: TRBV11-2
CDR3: CPSSLGGRTYTEAFF
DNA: TGTCCCAGCAGCTTAGGGGGGCGAACGTACACTGAAGCTTTCTTT

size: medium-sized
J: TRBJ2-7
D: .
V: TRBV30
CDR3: CAWSYGEGSYEQYF
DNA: TGTGCCTGGAGTTATGGTGAAGGATCCTACGAGCAGTACTTC

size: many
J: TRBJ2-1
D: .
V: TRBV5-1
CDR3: CASSLRVNEQFF
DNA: TGCGCCAGCAGCTTAAGGGTCAATGAGCAGTTCTTC

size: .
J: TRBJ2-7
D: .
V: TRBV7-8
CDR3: CASSLVGGSEQYF
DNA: TGTGCCAGCAGCTTAGTTGGGGGCTCCGAGCAGTACTTC

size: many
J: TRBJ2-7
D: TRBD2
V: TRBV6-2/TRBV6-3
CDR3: CASSYTSGSYEQYF
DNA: TGTGCCAGCAGTTACACTAGCGGGAGTTACGAGCAGTACTTC

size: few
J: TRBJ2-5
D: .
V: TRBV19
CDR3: CASSIPPDSAETQYF
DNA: TGTGCCAGTAGTATTCCCCCGGACTCCGCCGAGACCCAGTACTTC

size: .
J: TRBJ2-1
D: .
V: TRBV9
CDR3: CASSVASASYNEQFF
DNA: TGTGCCAGCAGCGTAGCGAGCGCATCCTACAATGAGCAGTTCTTC

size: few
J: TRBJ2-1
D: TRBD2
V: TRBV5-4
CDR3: CASSRGTSGNYNEQFF
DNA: TGTGCCAGCAGCCGCGGGACTAGCGGGAACTACAATGAGCAGTTCTTC

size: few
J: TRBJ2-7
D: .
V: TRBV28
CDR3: CASRAGFYEQYF
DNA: TGTGCCAGCCGAGCGGGTTTTTACGAGCAGTACTTC

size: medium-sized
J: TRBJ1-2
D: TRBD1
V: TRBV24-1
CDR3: CATSGGQGTYGYTF
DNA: TGTGCCACCAGCGGAGGACAGGGGACCTATGGCTACACCTTC

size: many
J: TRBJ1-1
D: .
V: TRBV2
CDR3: CASRDQGLAFF
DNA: TGTGCCAGCAGGGATCAGGGATTGGCTTTCTTT

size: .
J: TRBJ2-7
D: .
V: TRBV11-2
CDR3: CASSLEAATYEQYF
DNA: TGTGCCAGCAGCTTAGAAGCGGCTACCTACGAGCAGTACTTC

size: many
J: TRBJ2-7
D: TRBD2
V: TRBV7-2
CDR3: CASSPPGLVRFYEQYF
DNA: TGTGCCAGCAGCCCGCCGGGACTAGTGAGATTCTACGAGCAGTACTTC

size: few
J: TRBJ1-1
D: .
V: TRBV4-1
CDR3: CASRWVGGVNTEAFF
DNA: TGCGCCAGCAGGTGGGTTGGGGGCGTGAACACTGAAGCTTTCTTT

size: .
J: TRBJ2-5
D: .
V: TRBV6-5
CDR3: CASRRPRRQIQETQYF
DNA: TGTGCCAGCAGGCGCCCCCGGAGACAGATTCAAGAGACCCAGTACTTC

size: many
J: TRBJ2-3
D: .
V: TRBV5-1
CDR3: CASTSTRTASTDTQYF
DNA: TGCGCCAGCACTTCTACCAGGACGGCTAGCACAGATACGCAGTATTTT

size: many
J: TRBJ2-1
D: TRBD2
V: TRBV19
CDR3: CASSKASGLTSYNEQFF
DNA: TGTGCCAGTAGTAAGGCTAGCGGGCTGACTTCCTACAATGAGCAGTTCTTC

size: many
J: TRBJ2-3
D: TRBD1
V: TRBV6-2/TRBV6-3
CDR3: CASGRGPDTQYF
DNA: TGTGCCAGCGGAAGGGGGCCAGATACGCAGTATTTT

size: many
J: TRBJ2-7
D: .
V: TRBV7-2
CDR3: CASSSRDGPYEQYF
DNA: TGTGCCAGCAGCTCCCGGGACGGCCCCTACGAGCAGTACTTC

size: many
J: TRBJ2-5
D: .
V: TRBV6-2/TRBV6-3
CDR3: CASSPRRYQETQYF
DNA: TGTGCCAGCAGTCCGAGGCGGTACCAAGAGACCCAGTACTTC

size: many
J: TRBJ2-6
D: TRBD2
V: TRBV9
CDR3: CASSPTGTSPGWANVLTF
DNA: TGTGCCAGCAGCCCAACAGGGACTAGCCCTGGCTGGGCCAACGTCCTGACTTTC

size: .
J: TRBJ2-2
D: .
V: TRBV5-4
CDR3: CASLSSTGELFF
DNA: TGTGCCAGCTTATCGTCCACCGGGGAGCTGTTTTTT

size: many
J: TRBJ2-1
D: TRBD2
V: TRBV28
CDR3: CASSLTGTSFEQFF
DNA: TGTGCCAGCAGTCTTACCGGGACTAGCTTTGAGCAGTTCTTC

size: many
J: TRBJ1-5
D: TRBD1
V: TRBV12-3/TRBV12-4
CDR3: CASTDRRNSGNQPQHF
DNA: TGTGCCAGTACGGACAGGAGAAATAGTGGCAATCAGCCCCAGCATTTT

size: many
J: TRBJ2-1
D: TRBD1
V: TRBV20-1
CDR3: CSAPDPGQATEQFF
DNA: TGCAGTGCTCCAGATCCGGGACAGGCTACTGAGCAGTTCTTC

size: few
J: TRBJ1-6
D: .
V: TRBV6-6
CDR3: CASTGASTNSPLHF
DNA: TGTGCCAGCACGGGAGCGAGTACCAATTCACCCCTCCACTTT

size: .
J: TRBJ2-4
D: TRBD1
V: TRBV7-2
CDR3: CASQTGAYSRAKNIQYF
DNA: TGTGCCAGCCAGACAGGGGCCTATTCTCGAGCCAAAAACATTCAGTACTTC

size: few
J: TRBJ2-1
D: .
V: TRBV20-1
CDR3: CSATGIYNEQFF
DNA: TGCAGTGCTACCGGGATCTACAATGAGCAGTTCTTC

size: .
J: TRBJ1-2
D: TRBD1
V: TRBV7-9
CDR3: CASSSGTGGIFSGYTF
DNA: TGTGCCAGCAGCTCCGGGACAGGGGGGATATTCAGTGGCTACACCTTC

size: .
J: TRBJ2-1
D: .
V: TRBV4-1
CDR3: CASNRDGEQFF
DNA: TGCGCCAGCAACCGGGACGGGGAGCAGTTCTTC

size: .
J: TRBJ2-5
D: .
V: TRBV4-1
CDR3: CASSQEVRVGQYF
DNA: TGCGCCAGCAGCCAAGAGGTTAGGGTGGGCCAGTACTTC